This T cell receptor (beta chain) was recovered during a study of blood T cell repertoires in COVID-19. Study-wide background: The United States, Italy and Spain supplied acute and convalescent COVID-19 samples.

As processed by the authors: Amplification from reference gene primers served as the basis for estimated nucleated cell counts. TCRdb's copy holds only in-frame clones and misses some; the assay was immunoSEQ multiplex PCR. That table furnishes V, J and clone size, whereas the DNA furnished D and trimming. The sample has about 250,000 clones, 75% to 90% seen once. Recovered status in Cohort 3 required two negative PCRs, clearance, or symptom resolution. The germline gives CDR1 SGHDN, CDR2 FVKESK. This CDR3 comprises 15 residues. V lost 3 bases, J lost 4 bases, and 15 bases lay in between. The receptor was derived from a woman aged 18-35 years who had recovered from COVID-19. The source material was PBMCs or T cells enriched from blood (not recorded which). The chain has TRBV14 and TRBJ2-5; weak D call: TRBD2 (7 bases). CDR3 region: CASSQAGATGETQYF. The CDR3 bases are TGTGCCAGCAGCCAGGCGGGGGCCACCGGAGAGACCCAGTACTTC.